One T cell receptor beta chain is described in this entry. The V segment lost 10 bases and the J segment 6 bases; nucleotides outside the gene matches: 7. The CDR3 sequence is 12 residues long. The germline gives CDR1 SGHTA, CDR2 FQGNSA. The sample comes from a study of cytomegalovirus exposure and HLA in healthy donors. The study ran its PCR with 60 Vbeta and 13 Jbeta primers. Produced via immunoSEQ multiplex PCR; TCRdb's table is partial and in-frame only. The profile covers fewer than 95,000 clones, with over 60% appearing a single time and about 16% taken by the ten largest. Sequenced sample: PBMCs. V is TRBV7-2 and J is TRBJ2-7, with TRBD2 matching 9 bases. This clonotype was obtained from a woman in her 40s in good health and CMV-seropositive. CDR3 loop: CATSSSGSEQYF. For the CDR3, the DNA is TGTGCCACCTCGAGTAGCGGGAGCGAGCAGTACTTC.